Included here is one T cell receptor (beta chain) sequence, with context. The antigen is not known. V was clipped by 1 base and J by 1 base; unmatched bases: 6. The germline V gene encodes CDR1 SGHVS and CDR2 FQNEAQ. The CDR3 spans 19 residues. Assay used: immunoSEQ multiplex PCR; TCRdb lists only in-frame clones, some missing. The sample contains about 160,000 clones, approximately 87% of which appear only once. The data were taken from a study of cytomegalovirus exposure and HLA in healthy donors. General study points: The classifier was said to identify cytomegalovirus status with high specificity and sensitivity.

Sequencing was done on a sample of PBMCs. The chain links TRBV7-8 to TRBJ2-5; 16 nucleotides agree with TRBD2. The sequence came from a woman in her 30s in good health and CMV-seronegative. Written as DNA, the CDR3 is TGTGCCAGCAGCTTAGTCGTGGGACTAGCGGGGGGGTCCCAAGAGACCCAGTACTTC. This sequence encodes CASSLVVGLAGGSQETQYF.